A single sample gave rise to the 32 T cell receptor beta chains below, sequenced in a study of blood T cell repertoires in COVID-19. Sequencing used immunoSEQ multiplex PCR; TCRdb keeps in-frame clones, though not all of them. The sample shows more than 85,000 clones, roughly 87% of them seen only once. The sequencing sample was made of peripheral blood. All receptors derive from a man aged 50 or older with acute or convalescent COVID-19.

The chain joins TRBV5-4 to TRBJ2-7, with 8 bases aligning to TRBD2. The CDR3 consists of 15 residues. Germline loops: CDR1 SGHNT, CDR2 YYREEE (reference sequence). The ends lost 1 base at V and 0 bases at J; junction bases unmatched: 3. The CDR3 here is CASSLQRGISYEQYF. The CDR3 DNA reads as TGTGCCAGCAGCTTGCAGCGGGGGATCTCCTACGAGCAGTACTTC.

CDR3 amino acids: CASSQDFPIPGLMNTGELFF. DNA for the CDR3: TGTGCCAGCAGCCAAGATTTCCCGATCCCCGGACTCATGAACACCGGGGAGCTGTTTTTT. The chain joins TRBV3-1 (or the pseudogene TRBV3-2) to TRBJ2-2, with D tentatively TRBD2 (5 bases). This CDR3 region has 20 residues. V was clipped by 0 bases and J by 1 base, with 21 bases between them. The germline gives CDR1 LGHDT, CDR2 YNNKEL (reference sequence).

V usage is TRBV2 and J usage is TRBJ2-5, with a weak D call TRBD2 (5 bases). Deletions cut 4 bases from V and 2 bases from J, with 8 bases between. The CDR3 is made up of 13 amino acids. Per germline, CDR1 SNHLY and CDR2 FYNNEI. The CDR3 reads CASSVTRQETQYF. In DNA form, the CDR3 reads TGTGCCAGCAGTGTCACTAGACAAGAGACCCAGTACTTC.

The rearrangement links TRBV18 to TRBJ1-5; TRBD1 aligns across 7 bases. The CDR3 contains 13 residues. Germline V gene lookup returns CDR1 KGHSH and CDR2 LQKENI. The V segment lost 5 bases and the J segment 7 bases; nucleotides outside the gene matches: 5. CDR3 in DNA: TGTGCCAGCTCAGGCAACAGGGGACAGCCCCAGCATTTT. Its translation: CASSGNRGQPQHF. The complete variable domain, with remaining parts taken from reference TRBV18 and TRBJ1-5, reads NAGVMQNPRHLVRRRGQEARLRCSPMKGHSHVYWYRQLPEEGLKFMVYLQKENIIDESGMPKERFSAEFPKEGPSILRIQQVVRGDSAAYFCASSGNRGQPQHFGDGTRLSIL.

V gene TRBV5-4 combines with J gene TRBJ2-7; 9 nucleotides match TRBD1. V shed 5 bases and J 2 bases; nucleotides not matched to a gene: 5. The length of the CDR3 is 14 residues. Germline CDR1 reads SGHNT; CDR2 reads YYREEE (reference sequence). The CDR3, as DNA: TGTGCCAGCAGAGAGGACAGGGGAGCCTACGAGCAGTACTTC. Encoded protein: CASREDRGAYEQYF.

This clone was detected a few times. J is TRBJ1-2 and V is TRBV21-1; the D segment call TRBD1 is taken from the table without a DNA check. TRBV21-1 is a documented pseudogene. The CDR3 has 16 residues. For the CDR3, the DNA is TGTGCCAGCAGCAAAGCGCGGGACAGGGGACCCTATGGCTACACCTTC. Protein: CASSKARDRGPYGYTF.

J is TRBJ1-2 and V is TRBV7-9, with 11 bases identical to TRBD1. Germline V lookup: CDR1 SEHNR, CDR2 FQNEAQ (reference sequence). The J segment lost 4 bases and the V segment lost 2 bases, leaving 6 bases of the junction unmatched. This CDR3 comprises 16 residues. CDR3 region: CASSLKVGTGGYGYTF. Written as DNA, the CDR3 is TGTGCCAGCAGCTTAAAGGTTGGGACAGGGGGCTATGGCTACACCTTC.

V is TRBV5-1 and J is TRBJ2-6, with D uncertain. This CDR3 region has 14 residues. Germline values: CDR1 SGHRS, CDR2 YFSETQ. The ends were cut back, 4 bases at V and 0 bases at J, with 5 bases in the middle. The CDR3 DNA follows: TGCGCCAGCAGCCCGAGCTCTGGGGCCAACGTCCTGACTTTC. Protein: CASSPSSGANVLTF.

The chain is built from TRBV5-5 and TRBJ2-7, with TRBD2 matching over 11 bases. CDR1 and CDR2 (germline): SGHKS, YYEKEE (reference sequence). This CDR3 spans 15 amino acids. V gave up 4 bases and J gave up 3 bases; unmatched junction bases: 6. The CDR3 reads CASSVGTSGYYEQYF. CDR3 bases: TGTGCCAGCAGCGTCGGGACTAGCGGATACTACGAGCAGTACTTC.

The CDR3 sequence is CASSLGQGGYGYTF. In DNA form, the CDR3 reads TGTGCCAGCTCACTCGGACAGGGGGGCTATGGCTACACCTTC. The J gene is TRBJ1-2, the V gene TRBV18, with 10 bases matching TRBD1. The germline V gene encodes CDR1 KGHSH and CDR2 LQKENI. The CDR3 consists of 14 residues. Trimming at V came to 4 bases and at J to 4 bases, leaving 3 bases not matched to a gene.

The chain recombines TRBV5-1 with TRBJ1-1; no firm D call. The germline V gene encodes CDR1 SGHRS and CDR2 YFSETQ. V lost 6 bases to trimming and J lost 1 base, with 13 bases between them. CDR3 length equals 14 residues. CDR3: CASKASAPNTEAFF. The CDR3 DNA sequence: TGCGCCAGCAAAGCGTCAGCCCCGAACACTGAAGCTTTCTTT.

CDR3 nucleotides: TGTGCCATCTCGGGGGGGGGAGATACGCAGTATTTT. It is translated as CAISGGGDTQYF. This chain joins TRBV12-3 or TRBV12-4 and TRBJ2-3; 8 nucleotides agree with TRBD2. The CDR3 length is 12 residues. With V trimmed by 10 bases and J by 5 bases, 5 bases remained unmatched.

V and J are TRBV3-1 (or the pseudogene TRBV3-2) and TRBJ2-1; 10 nucleotides line up with TRBD1. The length of the CDR3 is 15 residues. Germline trimming cut 5 bases from V and 8 bases from J; bases unmatched to any gene: 9. The germline V gene has CDR1 LGHDT and CDR2 YNNKEL (reference sequence). For the CDR3, the DNA is TGTGCCAGCAGCGCGAGACAGGGGGCGATCGATGAGCAGTTCTTC. Translating gives CASSARQGAIDEQFF.

This clone was observed a single time. V usage is TRBV3-1 (or the pseudogene TRBV3-2) and J usage is TRBJ1-1; tentative D call: TRBD1 (5 bases). The CDR3 is 14 amino acids. Deletions cut 3 bases from V and 0 bases from J, with 8 bases between. CDR1 and CDR2 from the germline V gene are LGHDT and YNNKEL (reference sequence). This CDR3 is CASSQGRVNTEAFF. The CDR3 DNA is TGTGCCAGCAGCCAGGGCAGGGTGAACACTGAAGCTTTCTTT.

The chain employs TRBV5-4 and TRBJ2-5; the D is unclear. The CDR3 extends over 11 amino acids. Germline CDR1 reads SGHNT; CDR2 reads YYREEE (reference sequence). V was trimmed by 1 base and J by 5 bases, leaving 3 bases between them. CDR3 in amino acids: CASSLSETQYF. The CDR3 nucleotides read TGTGCCAGCAGCTTGTCGGAGACCCAGTACTTC.

CDR3 DNA: TGTGCCTGGAGTGTACAGGGGGCGCGTGAGACCCAGTACTTC. This gives the protein CAWSVQGARETQYF. The J gene is TRBJ2-5, the V gene TRBV30; 9 bases match TRBD1. Per germline, CDR1 GTSNPN and CDR2 SVGIG (reference sequence). The CDR3 sequence is 14 residues long. Trimming took 0 bases from V and 5 from J; bases not matched to a gene: 4.

Here the CDR3 DNA reads TGTGCCAGCAGCCGGACTAGCGAGGAGACCCAGTACTTC. Its translation: CASSRTSEETQYF. This rearrangement joins TRBV7-3 to TRBJ2-5; 9 bases are shared with TRBD2. Germline V lookup: CDR1 SGHTA, CDR2 FQGTGA. The V gene end was trimmed by 5 bases and the J gene end by 5 bases; junction bases not matched to a gene: 3. The CDR3 consists of 13 residues.

V usage is TRBV3-1 (or the pseudogene TRBV3-2) and J usage is TRBJ2-5; TRBD1 aligns across 8 bases. The CDR3 has 16 residues. The V gene's germline CDR1 is LGHDT and CDR2 YNNKEL (reference sequence). The J segment lost 2 bases and the V segment lost 5 bases, leaving 10 bases of the junction unmatched. CDR3 region: CASSRGTGRGQETQYF. DNA of the CDR3: TGTGCCAGCAGCAGGGGGACAGGTAGGGGTCAAGAGACCCAGTACTTC.

Only one count was recorded for this clone. Other DNA sequences in the sample encode the same CDR3. The chain recombines TRBV4-1 with TRBJ1-2; no clear D. CDR3 length equals 15 residues. Germline V gene sequence: CDR1 MGHRA, CDR2 YSYEKL. V lost 0 bases to trimming and J lost 3 bases, with 11 bases between them. CDR3 sequence reads: CASSQDRGTDYGYTF. The CDR3 DNA follows: TGCGCCAGCAGCCAAGATCGAGGCACTGACTATGGCTACACCTTC.

This chain uses TRBV9 with TRBJ2-5, with 8 bases that match TRBD1. In germline, CDR1 is SGDLS, CDR2 YYNGEE. There are 16 residues in the CDR3. V gave up 0 bases and J gave up 5 bases; unmatched junction bases: 9. Written as DNA, the CDR3 is TGTGCCAGCAGCGTAGGGGATACAGGGGGTCGGGAGACCCAGTACTTC. It is translated as CASSVGDTGGRETQYF. The full variable domain, completed using reference TRBV9 and TRBJ2-5, is DSGVTQTPKHLITATGQRVTLRCSPRSGDLSVYWYQQSLDQGLQFLIQYYNGEERAKGNILERFSAQQFPDLHSELNLSSLELGDSALYFCASSVGDTGGRETQYFGPGTRLLVL.

V gene TRBV19 combines with J gene TRBJ1-2; tentatively, D is TRBD1 (5 bases). Trimming stripped 7 bases from V and 4 bases from J, with 13 bases between. The CDR3 runs to 13 residues. Germline CDR1 LNHDA, CDR2 SQIVND (reference sequence). CDR3 in DNA: TGTGCCAGTACTGCGAGGGGAGGCTATGGCTACACCTTC. Translation gives CASTARGGYGYTF.

This CDR3 reads CASTQGGGGPGNTIYF. In DNA form, the CDR3 reads TGTGCCAGCACTCAGGGGGGAGGAGGGCCTGGAAACACCATATATTTT. The chain links TRBV9 to TRBJ1-3, with 7 bases identical to TRBD1. The length of the CDR3 is 16 residues. V was clipped by 6 bases and J by 2 bases; unmatched bases: 11. Germline V gene sequence: CDR1 SGDLS, CDR2 YYNGEE.

The V call is TRBV5-5, the J call TRBJ2-2, with 7 nucleotides matching TRBD1. J gave up 6 bases and V 4 bases, and 6 bases lay outside the gene matches. CDR3 length equals 14 residues. Per the germline V gene, CDR1 is SGHKS and CDR2 is YYEKEE (reference sequence). CDR3 sequence: CASSTDRVPGELFF. Here the CDR3 DNA reads TGTGCCAGCAGCACTGACAGGGTCCCCGGGGAGCTGTTTTTT.

DNA for the CDR3: TGTGCCAGCCTTAGCGGAGGACTGCCGGGGACTGAAGCTTTCTTT. It encodes CASLSGGLPGTEAFF. V is TRBV2 and J is TRBJ1-1; D is undetermined. This CDR3 region has 15 residues. The germline CDR1 and CDR2 sequences are SNHLY and FYNNEI. The ends were cut back, 8 bases at V and 5 bases at J, with 21 bases in the middle.

The chain recombines TRBV2 with TRBJ2-3; 7 bases line up with TRBD2. The germline gives CDR1 SNHLY, CDR2 FYNNEI. V gave up 4 bases and J gave up 4 bases; unmatched junction bases: 5. This CDR3 is 14 amino acids long. The CDR3 loop reads CASSAPRGADTQYF. CDR3 sequence (DNA): TGTGCCAGCAGTGCCCCCCGGGGGGCAGATACGCAGTATTTT.

V usage is TRBV7-3 and J usage is TRBJ2-2; 10 nucleotides agree with TRBD2. Trimming at V came to 6 bases and at J to 6 bases, leaving 10 bases not matched to a gene. The CDR3 is made up of 16 amino acids. Per the germline V gene, CDR1 is SGHTA and CDR2 is FQGTGA. The CDR3 DNA sequence: TGTGCCAGCAGGGAAGCCGGGACTAGCGTCGCCGGGGAGCTGTTTTTT. Protein: CASREAGTSVAGELFF.

The chain is built from TRBV13 and TRBJ2-1; TRBD2 might be the D (5 bases). Germline values: CDR1 PRHDT, CDR2 FYEKMQ (reference sequence). V lost 2 bases to trimming and J lost 9 bases, with 17 bases between them. This CDR3 is built from 15 residues. In DNA, the CDR3 is TGTGCCAGCAGCTTATTGAGGGAGATAAGCAGTGAGCAGTTCTTC. Its protein product is CASSLLREISSEQFF. The full variable domain, rest sourced from reference TRBV13 and TRBJ2-1, is AAGVIQSPRHLIKEKRETATLKCYPIPRHDTVYWYQQGPGQDPQFLISFYEKMQSDKGSIPDRFSAQQFSDYHSELNMSSLELGDSALYFCASSLLREISSEQFFGPGTRLTVL.

This clone is a singleton in its sample. The chain employs TRBV6-4 and TRBJ2-1; the match to TRBD2 covers 8 bases. The CDR3 extends over 14 amino acids. Per germline, CDR1 MRHNA and CDR2 SNTAGT. Trimming removed 6 bases from V and 8 bases from J; junction bases left unmatched: 9. CDR3 residues: CASSHGGAKDEQFF. The CDR3 DNA follows: TGTGCCAGCAGCCACGGGGGGGCCAAGGATGAGCAGTTCTTC.

J is TRBJ2-5 and V is TRBV5-5, with 14 bases lining up with TRBD2. CDR1 and CDR2 from the germline V gene are SGHKS and YYEKEE (reference sequence). The CDR3 covers 16 residues. V lost 3 bases to trimming and J lost 2 bases; unmatched junction nucleotides: 3. The CDR3 DNA reads TGTGCCAGCAGCTGGGGACTAGCGGGGGTGCAAGAGACCCAGTACTTC. This codes for CASSWGLAGVQETQYF.

V is TRBV6-5 and J is TRBJ2-7, with a weak D call TRBD1 (7 bases). The ends were cut back, 5 bases at V and 5 bases at J, with 16 bases in the middle. The CDR3 is 14 residues long. Germline V gene sequence: CDR1 MNHEY, CDR2 SVGAGI. This chain's CDR3 is CASSPAGGGDEQYF. As DNA, the CDR3 is TGTGCCAGCAGTCCTGCAGGGGGAGGTGACGAGCAGTACTTC.

The chain employs TRBV23-1 and TRBJ2-1; 7 bases align to TRBD1. TRBV23-1 is placed among ORFs of uncertain function. V gave up 4 bases and J gave up 7 bases; unmatched junction bases: 13. This CDR3 spans 16 amino acids. The CDR3 nucleotides read TGCGCCAGCAGTCTCCAGACAGGGAAGAAACAGAATGAGCAGTTCTTC. Translation: CASSLQTGKKQNEQFF.

The chain uses TRBV10-1 and TRBJ2-5; TRBD2 aligns across 13 bases. With V trimmed by 6 bases and J by 5 bases, 6 bases remained unmatched. This CDR3 contains 15 residues. CDR1 WNHNN and CDR2 SYGVQD come from the germline V gene (reference sequence). The CDR3 DNA follows: TGCGCCAGCAGCCCGGGACTAGCGGGGCGGGAGACCCAGTACTTC. It is translated as CASSPGLAGRETQYF.